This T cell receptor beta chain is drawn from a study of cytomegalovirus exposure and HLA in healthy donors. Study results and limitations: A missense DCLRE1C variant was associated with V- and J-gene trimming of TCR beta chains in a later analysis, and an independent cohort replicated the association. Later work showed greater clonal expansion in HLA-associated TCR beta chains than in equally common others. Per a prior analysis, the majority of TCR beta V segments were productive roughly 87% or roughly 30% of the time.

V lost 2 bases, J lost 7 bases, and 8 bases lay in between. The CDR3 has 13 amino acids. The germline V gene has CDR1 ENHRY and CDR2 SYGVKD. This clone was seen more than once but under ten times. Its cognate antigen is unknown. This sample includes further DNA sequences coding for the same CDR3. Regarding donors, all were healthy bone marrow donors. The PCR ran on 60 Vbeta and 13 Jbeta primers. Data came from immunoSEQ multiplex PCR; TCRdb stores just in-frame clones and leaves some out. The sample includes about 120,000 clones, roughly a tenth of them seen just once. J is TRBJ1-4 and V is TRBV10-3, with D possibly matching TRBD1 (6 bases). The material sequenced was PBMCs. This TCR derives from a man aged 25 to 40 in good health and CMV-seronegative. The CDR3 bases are TGTGCCATCAGTGAGCGAGGGGGTGAAAAACTGTTTTTT. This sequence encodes CAISERGGEKLFF.